This TCR beta chain derives from a study of cytomegalovirus exposure and HLA in healthy donors. The study's findings and limits: In a later analysis, the majority of CMV-associated beta chains seemingly showed HLA restriction.

On this clone: Its antigen is undetermined.

13 Jbeta primers and 60 Vbeta primers were used for the PCR. Data came from immunoSEQ multiplex PCR; TCRdb stores just in-frame clones and leaves some out. The repertoire consists of 100,000 to 130,000 clones, with 73% occurring once and the leading ten covering 7.5% to 9%. What was sequenced was PBMCs. The clonotype originates from a young man in good health and CMV-seronegative.

The CDR3 loop is CASSLDRGVYNEQFF. CDR3 in DNA: TGTGCCAGCAGTCTGGACAGGGGCGTCTACAATGAGCAGTTCTTC. The rearrangement uses TRBV2 and TRBJ2-1, with TRBD1 matching over 9 bases. V was pared by 5 bases and J by 3 bases, with 5 bases of the junction left unmatched. The CDR3 sequence is 15 residues long. The germline gives CDR1 SNHLY, CDR2 FYNNEI.